This entry lists 32 T cell receptor beta chains sequenced from one sample in a study of blood T cell repertoires in COVID-19. Libraries were prepared by immunoSEQ multiplex PCR; TCRdb keeps only in-frame clonotypes and omits some of them. This sample has approximately 130,000 clones, with approximately 77% found just once. The specimen was peripheral blood. The origin of the receptors is a human donor in a cohort sampled during active COVID-19.

The V gene is TRBV30, the J gene TRBJ1-1; 7 bases line up with TRBD1. V was pared by 8 bases and J by 7 bases, with 13 bases of the junction left unmatched. The CDR3 spans 13 residues. Germline V lookup: CDR1 GTSNPN, CDR2 SVGIG (reference sequence). Here the CDR3 DNA reads TGTGCCAGACGGCATCAGGGGGACGTTGAAGCTTTCTTT. Its protein product is CARRHQGDVEAFF.

V and J are TRBV9 and TRBJ2-1; TRBD2 aligns across 7 bases. V lost 0 bases to trimming and J lost 0 bases; unmatched junction nucleotides: 9. This CDR3 is built from 18 residues. In germline, CDR1 is SGDLS, CDR2 YYNGEE. In DNA, the CDR3 is TGTGCCAGCAGCGTAGGACACCGCTGGGAGGGCTCCTACAATGAGCAGTTCTTC. Its protein product is CASSVGHRWEGSYNEQFF.

The chain employs TRBV25-1 and TRBJ1-3, with D unresolved. Trimming shortened V by 4 bases and J by 2 bases, and 12 bases separated the two germline ends. Germline V gene lookup returns CDR1 MGHDK and CDR2 SYGVNS. CDR3 length: 15 residues. Here the CDR3 DNA reads TGTGCCAGCAGTGGGCCCAGTTTTGCTGGAAACACCATATATTTT. Amino acids: CASSGPSFAGNTIYF.

This clone was recorded only once. The J gene is TRBJ1-5, the V gene TRBV12-3 or TRBV12-4, with D maybe TRBD1 (6 bases). With 3 bases removed from V and 4 bases from J, the gap between germline ends came to 7 bases. The CDR3 extends over 13 amino acids. CDR3: CASSLGANQPQHF. As DNA, the CDR3 is TGTGCCAGCAGTTTGGGGGCGAATCAGCCCCAGCATTTT.

This sequence joins TRBV10-2 and TRBJ2-2, with 10 bases identical to TRBD1. Germline trimming cut 5 bases from V and 6 bases from J; bases unmatched to any gene: 6. The CDR3 sequence is 15 residues long. CDR1 and CDR2 (germline): WSHSY, SAAADI. Here the CDR3 reads CASSPTGGRAGELFF. The CDR3 DNA follows: TGCGCCAGCAGTCCGACAGGGGGCAGGGCCGGGGAGCTGTTTTTT.

The CDR3 DNA reads as TGTGCCATCAGTGAACCCCCGAAGCGGGCGGGGGACGCCTACGAGCAGTACTTC. Its protein is CAISEPPKRAGDAYEQYF. The chain couples TRBV10-3 to TRBJ2-7; TRBD2 matches 7 bases. The V gene end was trimmed by 3 bases and the J gene end by 2 bases; junction bases not matched to a gene: 16. The CDR3 covers 18 residues. Germline V gives CDR1 ENHRY, CDR2 SYGVKD.

The V and J genes are TRBV29-1 and TRBJ1-2; TRBD1 aligns across 8 bases. Germline V gene lookup returns CDR1 SQVTM and CDR2 ANQGSEA. The V and J ends lost 6 bases and 7 bases, in that order; junction bases with no gene match: 10. The CDR3 is made up of 13 amino acids. For the CDR3, the DNA is TGCAGCGTCCCTCCAGGGGGCGATGGTGGCTACACCTTC. It yields the protein CSVPPGGDGGYTF.

The chain employs TRBV5-6 and TRBJ2-5; TRBD2 matches 15 bases. V lost 3 bases to trimming and J lost 10 bases; unmatched junction nucleotides: 4. The CDR3 contains 14 residues. Germline lookup yields CDR1 SGHDT and CDR2 YYEEEE. The CDR3 here is CASSWGLAGGHQYF. The CDR3 nucleotides read TGTGCCAGCAGCTGGGGACTAGCGGGGGGACACCAGTACTTC.

In this sample, this clone turned up a few times. This specimen includes other DNA sequences encoding the same CDR3. This chain uses TRBV5-4 with TRBJ1-1; D gene ambiguous. Germline V gene lookup returns CDR1 SGHNT and CDR2 YYREEE (reference sequence). The length of the CDR3 is 12 residues. With 2 bases removed from V and 3 bases from J, the gap between germline ends came to 5 bases. Written as DNA, the CDR3 is TGTGCCAGCAGCTTCGGGGACACTGAAGCTTTCTTT. It yields the protein CASSFGDTEAFF.

The chain employs TRBV11-3 and TRBJ1-1; D might be TRBD1 (6 bases). V lost 5 bases and J lost 5, with 15 bases in between. The CDR3 totals 14 residues. Germline lookup yields CDR1 SGHNT and CDR2 YENEEA. The CDR3 region is CASSPFGGLTEAFF. The CDR3, as DNA: TGTGCCAGCAGCCCCTTCGGGGGGCTAACTGAAGCTTTCTTT.

The J gene is TRBJ2-1, the V gene TRBV5-1; D remains ambiguous. The V end was cut by 4 bases, the J end by 0 bases, with 8 bases between. The V gene's germline CDR1 is SGHRS and CDR2 YFSETQ. The CDR3 runs 14 residues. The CDR3 bases are TGCGCCAGCAGCGTGAGCGTCTCCTACAATGAGCAGTTCTTC. Translated: CASSVSVSYNEQFF.

The J gene is TRBJ2-3, the V gene TRBV5-5, with 9 bases matching TRBD1. This CDR3 has 15 amino acids. Germline CDR1 is SGHKS and CDR2 is YYEKEE (reference sequence). J was trimmed by 6 bases and V by 3 bases; bases with no gene match: 8. The CDR3 coding sequence is TGTGCCAGCAGCTCGTACAGGGGGCCGGCGGATACGCAGTATTTT. It specifies CASSSYRGPADTQYF. Full variable domain (remainder filled in from reference TRBV5-5 and TRBJ2-3): DAGVTQSPTHLIKTRGQQVTLRCSPISGHKSVSWYQQVLGQGPQFIFQYYEKEERGRGNFPDRFSARQFPNYSSELNVNALLLGDSALYLCASSSYRGPADTQYFGPGTRLTVL.

The CDR3 nucleotides are TGCGCCAGCAGTATGGGGCTAGCGGGAACCTACGAGCAGTACTTC. It codes for CASSMGLAGTYEQYF. This chain connects TRBV4-1 to TRBJ2-7, with TRBD2 matching over 9 bases. In germline, CDR1 is MGHRA, CDR2 YSYEKL. J lost 2 bases, V lost 6 bases, and 8 bases had no gene match. The CDR3 covers 15 residues.

V gene TRBV21-1 combines with J gene TRBJ2-5; the table's D call TRBD2 went unverified against the DNA. TRBV21-1 is deemed a pseudogene. This CDR3 contains 16 residues. CDR3 protein: CASSNTETSGGETQYF. The CDR3 DNA reads TGTGCCAGCAGCAACACTGAGACTAGCGGGGGAGAGACCCAGTACTTC.

This chain uses TRBV24-1 with TRBJ1-5; possible D gene TRBD1, 5 bases. V shed 8 bases and J shed 1 base, with 8 bases lying between them. The CDR3 consists of 13 residues. Germline V lookup: CDR1 KGHDR, CDR2 SFDVKD. In nucleotides, the CDR3 is TGTGCCACCATGGCAGGGAGCAATCAGCCCCAGCATTTT. It specifies CATMAGSNQPQHF.

The chain couples TRBV7-9 to TRBJ1-2; D perhaps matches TRBD1 (5 bases). V was shortened by 5 bases and J by 2 bases, with 9 bases between the two germline ends. The CDR3 spans 13 residues. CDR1 is SEHNR, CDR2 FQNEAQ, per germline (reference sequence). Here the CDR3 reads CASSGTGNYGYTF. The CDR3 bases are TGTGCCAGCAGCGGTACAGGAAACTATGGCTACACCTTC. Using reference TRBV7-9 and TRBJ1-2 for the parts outside the CDR3, the full variable domain is DTGVSQNPRHKITKRGQNVTFRCDPISEHNRLYWYRQTLGQGPEFLTYFQNEAQLEKSRLLSDRFSAERPKGSFSTLEIQRTEQGDSAMYLCASSGTGNYGYTFGSGTRLTVV.

The V and J genes are TRBV28 and TRBJ2-7, with 9 bases aligning to TRBD1. Per the germline V gene, CDR1 is MDHEN and CDR2 is SYDVKM. CDR3 length: 14 residues. J was trimmed by 7 bases and V by 6 bases; bases with no gene match: 10. Here the CDR3 reads CASSSGQGSVEQYF. CDR3 nucleotide sequence: TGTGCCAGCAGCTCGGGACAGGGATCCGTGGAGCAGTACTTC.

This chain links TRBV5-1 with TRBJ2-7, with TRBD1 as a possible D gene (6 bases). Germline CDR1 reads SGHRS; CDR2 reads YFSETQ. This CDR3 comprises 14 residues. Trimming took 6 bases from V and 6 from J, leaving 19 bases between them. The CDR3 sequence: CASKQGSPLVEQYF. Here the CDR3 DNA reads TGCGCCAGCAAACAGGGAAGCCCGTTGGTCGAGCAGTACTTC.

This clone was recorded only once. The chain employs TRBV7-8 and TRBJ1-1; 7 bases line up with TRBD1. This CDR3 is 14 amino acids long. Unmatched junction bases numbered 2, after V lost 0 bases and J lost 4 bases. Germline V gene lookup returns CDR1 SGHVS and CDR2 FQNEAQ. CDR3 residues: CASSLAQGVTEAFF. The CDR3 coding sequence is TGTGCCAGCAGCTTAGCGCAGGGGGTCACTGAAGCTTTCTTT.

The chain links TRBV19 to TRBJ2-2; 9 bases line up with TRBD1. V shed 0 bases, J shed 4 bases, and the junction held 9 bases outside the gene matches. This CDR3 spans 18 amino acids. Per germline, CDR1 LNHDA and CDR2 SQIVND (reference sequence). The DNA of the CDR3 is TGTGCCAGTAGTATAGATCGGGACAGGGCAGAGAGCACCGGGGAGCTGTTTTTT. Its translation is CASSIDRDRAESTGELFF. Supplemented by reference TRBV19 and TRBJ2-2, the full variable domain reads DGGITQSPKYLFRKEGQNVTLSCEQNLNHDAMYWYRQDPGQGLRLIYYSQIVNDFQKGDIAEGYSVSREKKESFPLTVTSAQKNPTAFYLCASSIDRDRAESTGELFFGEGSRLTVL.

The chain uses TRBV10-2 and TRBJ2-7, with 13 bases aligning to TRBD2. Germline V gives CDR1 WSHSY, CDR2 SAAADI. CDR3 size: 16 residues. The J segment lost 3 bases and the V segment lost 3 bases, leaving 5 bases of the junction unmatched. The CDR3 sequence: CASSEDTSGGVYEQYF. CDR3 bases: TGCGCCAGCAGTGAAGACACTAGCGGGGGGGTCTACGAGCAGTACTTC.

The rearrangement uses TRBV2 and TRBJ2-5; D uncertain. The CDR3 loop spans 12 amino acids. V shed 4 bases and J shed 2 bases, with 5 bases lying between them. Germline-derived CDR1 and CDR2 are SNHLY and FYNNEI. CDR3 coding DNA: TGTGCCAGCAGTGCGCAGCAAGAGACCCAGTACTTC. This sequence encodes CASSAQQETQYF.

The chain carries TRBV6-5 and TRBJ1-1, with D perhaps matching TRBD1 (5 bases). V was trimmed by 1 base and J by 1 base, leaving 10 bases between them. Germline assignment: CDR1 MNHEY and CDR2 SVGAGI. The CDR3 has 15 residues. The CDR3 spells CASSYLRGRNTEAFF. The CDR3 DNA reads as TGTGCCAGCAGTTACTTGCGGGGGAGGAACACTGAAGCTTTCTTT.

The chain joins TRBV4-1 to TRBJ1-6; TRBD1 is a possible D gene (5 bases). The CDR3 length is 17 residues. Germline values: CDR1 MGHRA, CDR2 YSYEKL. Trimming took off 0 bases at V and 7 bases at J, with 16 bases between the two ends. The CDR3 DNA sequence: TGCGCCAGCAGCCAAGATTATGACAGAGTACCCAATTCACCCCTCCACTTT. Its protein product is CASSQDYDRVPNSPLHF.

This clone was seen more than once but under ten times. The chain couples TRBV7-9 to TRBJ1-2; no definite D call. The germline V and J ends were trimmed by 7 bases and 0 bases, with 9 bases remaining between them. The germline V gene has CDR1 SEHNR and CDR2 FQNEAQ (reference sequence). CDR3 size: 13 residues. The CDR3 spells CASTPAANYGYTF. The DNA of the CDR3 is TGTGCCAGCACCCCGGCGGCTAACTATGGCTACACCTTC.

This chain joins TRBV10-2 and TRBJ1-2; D may be TRBD1 (6 bases). V was pared by 1 base and J by 6 bases, with 12 bases between. Per the germline V gene, CDR1 is WSHSY and CDR2 is SAAADI. The CDR3 consists of 14 residues. The CDR3 sequence: CASSELAGENGYTF. DNA for the CDR3: TGCGCCAGCAGTGAGTTGGCAGGGGAGAATGGCTACACCTTC.

This clone has more than one count but fewer than ten. V usage is TRBV7-8 and J usage is TRBJ1-6, with TRBD1 matching over 9 bases. The CDR3 totals 14 residues. The germline V gene encodes CDR1 SGHVS and CDR2 FQNEAQ. J was trimmed by 10 bases and V by 3 bases; bases with no gene match: 4. For the CDR3, the DNA is TGTGCCAGCAGCTTGGGACAGGGTGGCTCACCCCTCCACTTT. It yields the protein CASSLGQGGSPLHF.

This chain's CDR3 is CASSRNRGTLGDTQYF. The CDR3 region has the DNA TGTGCCAGCAGCCGCAATAGGGGGACCCTCGGAGATACGCAGTATTTT. The chain employs TRBV7-9 and TRBJ2-3, with D possibly being TRBD1 (6 bases). Trimming took off 5 bases at V and 5 bases at J, with 20 bases between the two ends. Germline CDR1 and CDR2: SEHNR and FQNEAQ (reference sequence). The CDR3 is 16 residues long.

The rearrangement links TRBV27 to TRBJ1-5; D is ambiguous. Germline assignment: CDR1 MNHEY and CDR2 SMNVEV (reference sequence). The CDR3 totals 14 residues. Trimming took 5 bases from V and 2 from J, leaving 10 bases between them. CDR3 amino acids: CASSPAGGNQPQHF. The CDR3 DNA is TGTGCCAGCAGTCCGGCCGGGGGCAATCAGCCCCAGCATTTT.

This clone was seen a single time. One junction end disagrees with the germline gene, perhaps due to a read error. This chain uses TRBV5-6 with TRBJ2-7, with TRBD2 as a possible D gene (5 bases). The CDR3 loop spans 12 amino acids. Germline assignment: CDR1 SGHDT and CDR2 YYEEEE. The CDR3, as DNA: TGCCCCCAGAGGGCAGACCGCTACGAGCAGTACTTC. It is translated as CPQRADRYEQYF.

The count of this clone is one. The rearrangement joins TRBV2 to TRBJ2-7, with TRBD2 matching over 10 bases. The CDR3 is 16 amino acids. The germline gives CDR1 SNHLY, CDR2 FYNNEI. J lost 3 bases, V lost 11 bases, and 16 bases had no gene match. The chain's CDR3 is CAFRGESGRAGYEQYF. The CDR3 DNA reads TGTGCCTTCCGGGGGGAGAGCGGGAGGGCCGGCTACGAGCAGTACTTC.

This clone was found a few times. The genes are TRBV2 and TRBJ1-1, with D perhaps matching TRBD1 (6 bases). Germline lookup yields CDR1 SNHLY and CDR2 FYNNEI. There are 12 residues in the CDR3. The V end was cut by 7 bases, the J end by 4 bases, with 10 bases between. CDR3 sequence: CASTGQFTEAFF. The DNA of the CDR3 is TGTGCCAGCACTGGACAGTTCACTGAAGCTTTCTTT.